This TCR beta chain comes out of a study of blood T cells in healthy people across ages. A second PCR of 7 to 11 cycles used a sample-barcoded 5' primer and a J-beta primer mix. A template-switch adaptor with 12 random nucleotides tagged each cDNA molecule. Using its own MiXCR run on the 5' RACE reads, TCRdb lists one record per CDR3 protein. Of roughly 1,700,000 distinct CDR3 sequences listed, approximately 28% are singletons. A remark on this clonotype: A much larger clone differs by one base, so this may be a read error.

In terms of origin and age, donors were healthy Caucasian individuals from Russia aged about 6 to 95. Every sample gave at least 6 micrograms of total RNA when it was extracted. Germline values: CDR1 WSHSY, CDR2 SAAADI. This CDR3 contains 14 residues. Sequencing input: blood. J is TRBJ2-7 and V is TRBV10-2; D gene unclear. The sequence was collected from a woman in her twenties or thirties in good health. The CDR3 is CASRESGVSYEQYF. The CDR3 coding sequence is TGCGCCAGCAGGGAGTCAGGTGTTTCCTACGAGCAGTACTTC.